Below, one T cell receptor (beta chain) is given with its context. Its antigen remains unknown. The data were obtained in a study of OX40 agonist ivuxolimab in advanced cancers. Study context: Antecedent anti-PD-1, anti-PD-L1 or anti-CTLA-4 therapy was permissible, with roughly 36% having received some. Overall study findings and caveats: At doses 0.1 to 3.0 mg/kg, CD4+ and CD8+ clones expanded.

With 6 bases clipped from V and 4 bases from J, the junction kept 8 bases outside the gene matches. This CDR3 region has 15 residues. Germline V gives CDR1 MNHEY, CDR2 SVGAGI. Assay used: immunoSEQ multiplex PCR; TCRdb lists only in-frame clones, some missing. Found here are tens of thousands of clones, roughly 89% of them singletons; the top ten hold less than 0.75%. This TCR derives from an adult with an advanced solid tumor such as melanoma, head and neck, liver or kidney cancer. Specimen: CD4+ or CD8+ T cells sorted from blood, collected in a trial of the OX40 agonist ivuxolimab. This chain connects TRBV6-5 to TRBJ2-3, with 9 bases identical to TRBD1. The CDR3 region is CASSQQGASADTQYF. CDR3 nucleotide sequence: TGTGCCAGCAGCCAACAGGGGGCGTCGGCAGATACGCAGTATTTT.